A selection of T cell receptor beta chains follows, all from one sample in a study of response to subunit inactivated influenza vaccine. TCRdb re-called the RT-PCR reads with MiXCR, one entry per CDR3 protein. The sample contains 650,000 to 700,000 distinct CDR3 sequences, less than 20% of which appear only once. The sample here was PBMCs from blood, taken about 11 days after vaccination. These receptors were obtained from a man between 50 and 59 years old who received an inactivated influenza vaccine. Each CDR3 is given with its conserved first and last residue. D genes are given only for firm matches. Clone size, where shown, is once, few, many, or a class for clones that have expanded.

j_call d_call clone_size v_call cdr3_aa cdr3_nt
TRBJ1-5 - few TRBV19 CASTLDRTSNQPQHF TGTGCCAGTACCCTTGACAGGACCAGCAATCAGCCCCAGCATTTT
TRBJ2-3 - - TRBV29-1 CSVRGVITDTQYF TGCAGCGTTCGTGGGGTTATCACAGATACGCAGTATTTT
TRBJ2-5 - many TRBV10-3 CAITQSREQETQYF TGTGCCATCACGCAGTCCAGGGAACAAGAGACCCAGTACTTC
TRBJ2-3 - few TRBV5-1 CASSFSGWADTQYF TGCGCCAGCAGCTTCAGTGGGTGGGCAGATACGCAGTATTTT
TRBJ2-7 - - TRBV4-1 CASSQGVAGSYEQYF TGCGCCAGCAGCCAAGGGGTAGCAGGCTCCTACGAGCAGTACTTC
TRBJ2-7 - - TRBV27 CASSFEGGLLYEQYF TGTGCCAGCAGTTTCGAGGGGGGGCTACTCTACGAGCAGTACTTC
TRBJ2-4 TRBD1 - TRBV18 CASRDSVAKNIQYF TGTGCCAGCCGGGACAGCGTAGCCAAAAACATTCAGTACTTC
TRBJ2-6 TRBD1 few TRBV27 CASSEYRGTISGANVLTF TGTGCCAGCAGCGAATACAGGGGTACGATCTCTGGGGCCAACGTCCTGACTTTC
TRBJ2-5 TRBD1 many TRBV12-3/TRBV12-4 CASRGTVGTQYF TGTGCCAGCAGAGGGACAGTAGGGACCCAGTACTTC
TRBJ2-2 TRBD2 - TRBV27 CASSLLAGGPTGELFF TGTGCCAGCAGTTTATTAGCGGGGGGGCCCACCGGGGAGCTGTTTTTT
TRBJ2-7 - few TRBV7-9 CASSFGVLTSEQYF TGTGCCAGCAGCTTCGGGGTGCTTACGAGCGAGCAGTACTTC
TRBJ2-3 TRBD1 many TRBV20-1 CSASRGGPDTQYF TGCAGTGCTAGTCGAGGGGGCCCAGATACGCAGTATTTT
TRBJ2-1 TRBD2 - TRBV29-1 CSVGITSGGYNEQFF TGCAGCGTTGGAATTACTAGCGGAGGGTACAATGAGCAGTTCTTC
TRBJ1-4 TRBD1 - TRBV5-1 CASSSGTGFREKLFF TGCGCCAGCAGCTCCGGGACAGGCTTTAGGGAAAAACTGTTTTTT
TRBJ1-5 - few TRBV19 CASSDRPGRRSNQPQHF TGTGCCAGTAGCGATAGACCGGGACGTAGGAGCAATCAGCCCCAGCATTTT
TRBJ1-1 - - TRBV12-3/TRBV12-4 CASSLSQGPEAFF TGTGCCAGCAGTTTATCCCAGGGACCTGAAGCTTTCTTT
TRBJ2-1 TRBD2 few TRBV11-1 CASSLRAGVYEQFF TGTGCCAGCAGCTTAAGAGCGGGAGTCTATGAGCAGTTCTTC
TRBJ2-4 TRBD1 - TRBV5-1 CASSLGGGATKNIQYF TGCGCCAGCAGCTTGGGAGGGGGCGCGACCAAAAACATTCAGTACTTC
TRBJ2-7 - - TRBV30 CAWTPVDGVRKYF TGTGCCTGGACCCCCGTGGATGGGGTGAGGAAGTACTTC
TRBJ1-1 - - TRBV12-3/TRBV12-4 CASSFGGAPNTEAFF TGTGCCAGCAGTTTCGGGGGCGCTCCGAACACTGAAGCTTTCTTT
TRBJ1-2 - - TRBV4-3 CASSQDPNPNGYTF TGCGCCAGCAGCCAAGATCCGAACCCTAATGGCTACACCTTC
TRBJ2-5 TRBD2 few TRBV24-1 CATSGSSGGNLVTQYF TGTGCCACCAGTGGGTCTAGCGGGGGGAACTTGGTGACCCAGTACTTC
TRBJ1-2 TRBD1 - TRBV12-3/TRBV12-4 CASTAGQGGYTF TGTGCCAGCACCGCGGGACAGGGCGGCTACACCTTC
TRBJ2-5 TRBD1 few TRBV7-2 CASSEQYRGQRETQYF TGTGCCAGCAGCGAGCAGTACAGGGGGCAACGGGAGACCCAGTACTTC
TRBJ2-5 TRBD2 few TRBV15 CATSKGLAGSGTQYF TGTGCCACCAGCAAGGGACTAGCGGGATCGGGGACCCAGTACTTC
TRBJ2-2 TRBD1 few TRBV3-1 CASSLGQGLNTGELFF TGTGCCAGCAGCCTAGGACAGGGATTGAACACCGGGGAGCTGTTTTTT
TRBJ2-7 - few TRBV7-2 CASSWDLSSYEQYF TGTGCCAGCAGCTGGGACTTGAGCTCCTACGAGCAGTACTTC
TRBJ2-3 - few TRBV20-1 CSAPPGGTSTDTQYF TGCAGTGCTCCCCCCGGAGGTACTAGCACAGATACGCAGTATTTT
TRBJ1-1 TRBD1 - TRBV7-6 CASSFKVHRRDRVEGTEAFF TGTGCCAGCAGCTTTAAAGTTCATCGAAGGGACAGGGTAGAGGGGACTGAAGCTTTCTTT
TRBJ1-1 TRBD1 - TRBV12-3/TRBV12-4 CASSWNGQGASNTEAFF TGTGCCAGCAGTTGGAATGGACAGGGGGCGTCGAACACTGAAGCTTTCTTT
TRBJ1-1 - - TRBV7-9 CASSSGRGRNTEAFF TGTGCCAGCAGCTCCGGACGGGGGAGGAACACTGAAGCTTTCTTT
TRBJ2-5 - - TRBV11-2 CASSLFYQESQYF TGTGCCAGCAGCTTATTTTACCAAGAGTCCCAGTACTTC
TRBJ2-1 TRBD1 few TRBV29-1 CSAPTGTVNNEQFF TGCAGCGCTCCAACCGGGACAGTAAACAATGAGCAGTTCTTC
TRBJ2-2 TRBD1 - TRBV5-1 CASSLAGDSTGELFF TGCGCCAGCAGCTTGGCAGGGGACAGCACCGGGGAGCTGTTTTTT
TRBJ2-3 TRBD1 few TRBV7-9 CASLNPGQRVTDTQYF TGTGCCAGCTTAAACCCGGGACAGAGGGTGACAGATACGCAGTATTTT
TRBJ1-5 - - TRBV19 CASTPRGGGQPQHF TGTGCCAGTACCCCGAGAGGGGGTGGTCAGCCCCAGCATTTT
TRBJ2-7 - few TRBV28 CASSSKTRTVLSYEQYF TGTGCCAGCAGTTCGAAAACGCGGACAGTGCTCTCCTACGAGCAGTACTTC
TRBJ1-5 TRBD1 few TRBV24-1 CATSDLGTGNQPQHF TGTGCCACCAGTGATCTAGGGACAGGGAATCAGCCCCAGCATTTT
TRBJ2-2 - - TRBV6-4 CASSDSPANTGELFF TGTGCCAGCAGTGACTCGCCAGCGAACACCGGGGAGCTGTTTTTT
TRBJ1-1 TRBD1 few TRBV12-3/TRBV12-4 CASSVNQGGAEAFF TGTGCCAGCAGTGTGAACCAGGGGGGAGCTGAAGCTTTCTTT
TRBJ1-5 - - TRBV28 CASSLKIDGRGTHF TGTGCCAGCAGTTTAAAGATTGATGGCCGGGGTACGCATTTT
TRBJ2-5 - few TRBV10-3 CAISGDGPQETQYF TGTGCCATCAGTGGTGACGGACCTCAAGAGACCCAGTACTTC
TRBJ1-4 - many TRBV29-1 CSARDTGWEKLFF TGCAGCGCTAGGGACACCGGGTGGGAAAAACTGTTTTTT
TRBJ2-3 - - TRBV20-1 CSASRQARSSTDTQYF TGCAGTGCCTCTAGACAGGCCCGTAGTAGCACAGATACGCAGTATTTT
TRBJ2-1 TRBD2 - TRBV15 CATSWGLAGEGNNEQFF TGTGCCACCAGCTGGGGACTAGCGGGAGAGGGAAACAATGAGCAGTTCTTC
TRBJ2-7 - - TRBV7-3 CASSDIDGNSPYEQYF TGTGCCAGCAGCGATATTGACGGGAATTCCCCCTACGAGCAGTACTTC
TRBJ2-3 - many TRBV7-9 CASSLTGTSTDTQYF TGTGCCAGCAGCTTAACCGGAACTAGCACAGATACGCAGTATTTT
TRBJ1-5 - few TRBV20-1 CSARASRALGNQPQHF TGCAGTGCTAGAGCCTCGCGGGCCTTGGGCAATCAGCCCCAGCATTTT
TRBJ2-3 TRBD2 - TRBV5-1 CASSGGTSGGMAQYF TGCGCCAGCAGCGGCGGTACTAGCGGGGGGATGGCGCAGTATTTT
TRBJ2-4 - once TRBV3-1 CASSQGEAAAKNIQYF TGTGCCAGCAGCCAAGGGGAAGCAGCAGCCAAAAACATTCAGTACTTC
TRBJ2-7 TRBD2 few TRBV5-6 CASSFGAGEGEQYF TGTGCCAGCAGCTTTGGAGCGGGAGAGGGCGAGCAGTACTTC
TRBJ1-1 TRBD1 - TRBV7-9 CASSFQGADEAFF TGTGCCAGCAGCTTTCAGGGGGCTGATGAAGCTTTCTTT
TRBJ2-1 - - TRBV12-3/TRBV12-4 CASSLDGGSNEQFF TGTGCCAGCAGTTTAGACGGGGGCTCAAATGAGCAGTTCTTC
TRBJ1-2 - - TRBV12-3/TRBV12-4 CASSSVSQANYGYTF TGTGCCAGCAGTTCGGTCTCACAGGCTAACTATGGCTACACCTTC
TRBJ2-7 - - TRBV4-1 CASSLQGYAGGRNEQYF TGCGCCAGCAGCTTACAGGGATATGCCGGGGGGCGCAACGAGCAGTACTTC
TRBJ2-2 TRBD1 few TRBV6-1 CASRWTGKVGELFF TGTGCCAGCAGGTGGACAGGGAAGGTCGGGGAGCTGTTTTTT
TRBJ2-1 - few TRBV28 CASSSGTPDEQFF TGTGCCAGCAGTTCCGGGACCCCGGATGAGCAGTTCTTC
TRBJ2-5 TRBD1 - TRBV5-1 CASSPIGTGVETQYF TGCGCCAGCAGCCCGATAGGGACAGGGGTAGAGACCCAGTACTTC
TRBJ2-7 - - TRBV11-2 CASSPLRSPRSSYEQYF TGTGCCAGCAGCCCGCTTAGGAGTCCCAGGAGCTCCTACGAGCAGTACTTC